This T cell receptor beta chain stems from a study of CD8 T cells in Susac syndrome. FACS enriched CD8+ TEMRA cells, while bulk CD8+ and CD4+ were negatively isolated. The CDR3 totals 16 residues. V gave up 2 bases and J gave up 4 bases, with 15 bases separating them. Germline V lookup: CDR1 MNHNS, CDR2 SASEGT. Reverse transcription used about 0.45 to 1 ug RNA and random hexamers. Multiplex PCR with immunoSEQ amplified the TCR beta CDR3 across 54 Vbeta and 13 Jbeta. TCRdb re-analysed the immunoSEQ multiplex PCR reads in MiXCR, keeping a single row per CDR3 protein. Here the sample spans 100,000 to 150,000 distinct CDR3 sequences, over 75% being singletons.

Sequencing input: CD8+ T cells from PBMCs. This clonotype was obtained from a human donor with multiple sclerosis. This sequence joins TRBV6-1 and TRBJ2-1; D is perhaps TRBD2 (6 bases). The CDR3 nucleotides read TGTGCCAGCAGTGAAATCGGGATAGCGGTTTACAATGAGCAGTTCTTC. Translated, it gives CASSEIGIAVYNEQFF.